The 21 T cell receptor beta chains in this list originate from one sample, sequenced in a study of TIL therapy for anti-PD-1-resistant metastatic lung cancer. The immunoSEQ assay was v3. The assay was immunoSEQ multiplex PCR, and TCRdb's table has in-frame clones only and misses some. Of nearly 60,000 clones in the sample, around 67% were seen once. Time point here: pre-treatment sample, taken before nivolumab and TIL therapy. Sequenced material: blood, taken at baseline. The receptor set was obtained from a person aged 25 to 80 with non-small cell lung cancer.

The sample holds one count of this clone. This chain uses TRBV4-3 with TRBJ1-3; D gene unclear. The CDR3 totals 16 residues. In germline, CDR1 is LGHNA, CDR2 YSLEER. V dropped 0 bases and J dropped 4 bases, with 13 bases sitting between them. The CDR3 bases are TGCGCCAGCAGCCAAGAGGTGGGATCCAACGGAAACACCATATATTTT. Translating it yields CASSQEVGSNGNTIYF.

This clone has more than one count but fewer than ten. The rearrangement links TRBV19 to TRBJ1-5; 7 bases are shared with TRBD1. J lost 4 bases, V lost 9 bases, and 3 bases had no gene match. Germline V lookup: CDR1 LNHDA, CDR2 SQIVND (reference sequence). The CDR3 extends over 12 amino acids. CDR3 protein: CASQTGNQPQHF. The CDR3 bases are TGTGCCAGCCAGACAGGGAATCAGCCCCAGCATTTT.

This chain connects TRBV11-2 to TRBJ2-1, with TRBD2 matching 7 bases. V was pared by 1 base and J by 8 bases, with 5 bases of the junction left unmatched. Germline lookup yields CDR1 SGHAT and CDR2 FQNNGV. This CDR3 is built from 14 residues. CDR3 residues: CASSLGGSGYEQFF. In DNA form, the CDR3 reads TGTGCCAGCAGCTTAGGGGGTAGCGGGTATGAGCAGTTCTTC. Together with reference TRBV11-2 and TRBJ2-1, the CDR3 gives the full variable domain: EAGVAQSPRYKIIEKRQSVAFWCNPISGHATLYWYQQILGQGPKLLIQFQNNGVVDDSQLPKDRFSAERLKGVDSTLKIQPAKLEDSAVYLCASSLGGSGYEQFFGPGTRLTVL.

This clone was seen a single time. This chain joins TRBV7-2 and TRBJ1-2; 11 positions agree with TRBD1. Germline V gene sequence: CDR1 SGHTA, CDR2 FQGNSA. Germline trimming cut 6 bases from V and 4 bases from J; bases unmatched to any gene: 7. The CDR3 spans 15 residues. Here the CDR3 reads CASRLDRGPAYGYTF. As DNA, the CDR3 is TGTGCCAGCAGACTGGACAGGGGGCCGGCCTATGGCTACACCTTC.

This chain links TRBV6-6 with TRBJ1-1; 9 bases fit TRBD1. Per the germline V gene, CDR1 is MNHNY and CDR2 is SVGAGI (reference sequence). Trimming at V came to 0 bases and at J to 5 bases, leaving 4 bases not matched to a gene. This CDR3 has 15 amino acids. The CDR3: CASSYSGTGTTEAFF. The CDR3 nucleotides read TGTGCCAGCAGTTACTCCGGGACAGGGACGACTGAAGCTTTCTTT.

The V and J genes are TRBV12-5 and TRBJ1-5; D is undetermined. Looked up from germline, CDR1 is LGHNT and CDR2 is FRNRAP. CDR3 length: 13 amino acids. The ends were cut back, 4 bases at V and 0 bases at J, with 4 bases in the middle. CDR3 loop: CASGSNSNQPQHF. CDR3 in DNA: TGTGCTAGTGGTTCTAATAGCAATCAGCCCCAGCATTTT.

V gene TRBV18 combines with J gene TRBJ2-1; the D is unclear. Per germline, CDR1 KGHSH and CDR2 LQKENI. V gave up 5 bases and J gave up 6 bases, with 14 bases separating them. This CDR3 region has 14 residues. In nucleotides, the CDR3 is TGTGCCAGCTCAACGACCGCTCTGCGCAATGAGCAGTTCTTC. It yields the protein CASSTTALRNEQFF.

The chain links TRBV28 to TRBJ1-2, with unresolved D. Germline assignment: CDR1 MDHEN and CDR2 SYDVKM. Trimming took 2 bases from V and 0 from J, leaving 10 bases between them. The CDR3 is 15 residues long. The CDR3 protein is CASSLIPATNYGYTF. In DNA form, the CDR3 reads TGTGCCAGCAGTTTAATACCAGCTACTAACTATGGCTACACCTTC.

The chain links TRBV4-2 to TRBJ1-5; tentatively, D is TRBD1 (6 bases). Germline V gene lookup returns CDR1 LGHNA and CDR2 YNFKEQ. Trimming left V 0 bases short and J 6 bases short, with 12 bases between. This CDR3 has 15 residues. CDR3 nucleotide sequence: TGTGCCAGCAGCCAAGATTACGGGGGCGGTCAGCCCCAGCATTTT. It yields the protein CASSQDYGGGQPQHF.

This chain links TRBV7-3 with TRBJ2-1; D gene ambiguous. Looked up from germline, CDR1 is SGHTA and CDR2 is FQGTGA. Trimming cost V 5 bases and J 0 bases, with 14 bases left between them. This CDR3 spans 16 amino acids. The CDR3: CASSHLLRSSYNEQFF. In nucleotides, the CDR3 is TGTGCCAGCAGCCACCTGTTGCGCAGCTCCTACAATGAGCAGTTCTTC.

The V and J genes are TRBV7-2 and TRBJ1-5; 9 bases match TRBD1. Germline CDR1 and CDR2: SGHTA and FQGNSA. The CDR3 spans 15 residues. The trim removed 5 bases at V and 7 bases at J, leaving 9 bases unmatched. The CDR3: CASSPWDRVGQPQHF. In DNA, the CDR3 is TGTGCCAGCAGCCCTTGGGACAGGGTTGGACAGCCCCAGCATTTT.

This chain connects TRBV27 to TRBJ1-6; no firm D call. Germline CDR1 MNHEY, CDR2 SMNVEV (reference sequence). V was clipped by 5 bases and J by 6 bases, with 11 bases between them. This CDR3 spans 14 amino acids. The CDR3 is CASSRRELNSPLHF. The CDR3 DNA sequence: TGTGCCAGCAGTCGTCGCGAACTTAATTCACCCCTCCACTTT.

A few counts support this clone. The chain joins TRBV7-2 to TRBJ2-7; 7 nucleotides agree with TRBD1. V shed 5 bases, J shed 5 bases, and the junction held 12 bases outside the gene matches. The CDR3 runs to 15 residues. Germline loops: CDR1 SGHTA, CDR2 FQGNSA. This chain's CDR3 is CASSLGGAGGNEQYF. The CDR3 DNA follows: TGTGCCAGCAGCCTGGGTGGGGCAGGGGGAAACGAGCAGTACTTC.

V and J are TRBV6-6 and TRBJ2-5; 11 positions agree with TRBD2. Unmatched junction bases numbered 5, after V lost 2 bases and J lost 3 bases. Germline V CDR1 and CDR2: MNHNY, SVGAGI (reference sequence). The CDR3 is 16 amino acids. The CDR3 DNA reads TGTGCCAGCAGTTACCCGGGACTAGCGGTCGAAGAGACCCAGTACTTC. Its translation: CASSYPGLAVEETQYF.

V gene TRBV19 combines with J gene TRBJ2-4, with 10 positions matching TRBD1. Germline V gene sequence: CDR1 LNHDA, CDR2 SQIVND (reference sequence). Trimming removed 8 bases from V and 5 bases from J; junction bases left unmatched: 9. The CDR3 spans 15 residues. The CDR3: CASESTGGSENIQYF. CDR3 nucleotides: TGTGCCAGTGAATCGACAGGGGGCTCCGAAAACATTCAGTACTTC.

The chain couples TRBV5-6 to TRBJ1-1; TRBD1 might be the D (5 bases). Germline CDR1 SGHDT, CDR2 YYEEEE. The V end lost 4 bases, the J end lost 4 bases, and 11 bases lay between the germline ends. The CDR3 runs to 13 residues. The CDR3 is CASSLGGTTEAFF. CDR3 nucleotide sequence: TGTGCCAGCAGCCTCGGGGGGACCACTGAAGCTTTCTTT.

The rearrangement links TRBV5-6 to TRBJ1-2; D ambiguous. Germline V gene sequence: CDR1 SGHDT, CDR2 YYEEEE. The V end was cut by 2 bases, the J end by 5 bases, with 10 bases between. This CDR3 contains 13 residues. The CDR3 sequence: CASSFNVGYGYTF. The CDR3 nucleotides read TGTGCCAGCAGCTTCAATGTCGGATATGGCTACACCTTC.

This CDR3 is CASSQAGTGDGYTF. DNA of the CDR3: TGCGCCAGCAGCCAAGCCGGGACAGGGGATGGCTACACCTTC. V and J are TRBV4-3 and TRBJ1-2, with TRBD1 matching 10 bases. J gave up 6 bases and V 1 base, and 2 bases lay outside the gene matches. The CDR3 spans 14 residues. CDR1 and CDR2 (germline): LGHNA, YSLEER.

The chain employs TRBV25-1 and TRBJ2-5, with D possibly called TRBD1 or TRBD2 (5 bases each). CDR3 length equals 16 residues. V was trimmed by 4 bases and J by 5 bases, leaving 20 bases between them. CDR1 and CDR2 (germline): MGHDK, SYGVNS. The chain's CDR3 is CASSAHSGALGETQYF. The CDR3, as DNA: TGTGCCAGCAGTGCCCACTCCGGGGCTCTGGGGGAGACCCAGTACTTC.

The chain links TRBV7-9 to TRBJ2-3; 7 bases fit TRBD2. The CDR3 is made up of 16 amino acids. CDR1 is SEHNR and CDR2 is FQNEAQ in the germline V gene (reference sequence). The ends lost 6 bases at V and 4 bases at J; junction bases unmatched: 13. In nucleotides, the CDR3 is TGTGCCAGCAGTCTTTTTGGGAGGGGAGTCCCAGATACGCAGTATTTT. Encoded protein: CASSLFGRGVPDTQYF.

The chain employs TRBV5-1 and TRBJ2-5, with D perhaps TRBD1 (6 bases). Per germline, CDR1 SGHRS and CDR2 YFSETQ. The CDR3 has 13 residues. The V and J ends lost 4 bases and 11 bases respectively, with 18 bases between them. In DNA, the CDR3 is TGCGCCAGCAGCCCCTCACCACAGGGCCCGCAGTACTTC. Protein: CASSPSPQGPQYF.